A single sample gave rise to the 30 T cell receptor beta chains below, sequenced in a study of T-cell reconstitution after alpha-beta-depleted transplantation in children. Unique molecular identifiers tagged the TCRbeta library. TCRdb ran MiXCR on the PCR reads and lists one entry per CDR3 protein. Of 440,000 or so distinct CDR3 sequences in the sample, approximately 11% are singletons; the top ten hold roughly 5.1%. Sequences were derived from PBMCs from the stem cell graft donor, sampled from the stem cell graft. Source of these receptors: a human donor who donated a stem cell graft to a child with acute myeloid leukemia.

The sample holds a few counts of this clonotype. The genes are TRBV4-2 and TRBJ2-3; D is undetermined. Germline V gene data show CDR1 as LGHNA and CDR2 as YNFKEQ. The length of the CDR3 is 13 residues. V was shortened by 6 bases and J by 0 bases, with 7 bases between the two germline ends. The CDR3 region has the DNA TGTGCCAGCAGAGAAGCTAGCACAGATACGCAGTATTTT. This codes for CASREASTDTQYF.

The chain links TRBV5-1 to TRBJ2-7; TRBD2 agrees at 8 bases. This CDR3 contains 16 residues. The V and J ends lost 4 bases and 0 bases, in that order; junction bases with no gene match: 9. Germline V lookup: CDR1 SGHRS, CDR2 YFSETQ. CDR3 sequence (DNA): TGCGCCAGCAGCCCCCTGACTAGCGCGCTCTCCTACGAGCAGTACTTC. It translates to CASSPLTSALSYEQYF.

This clonotype was observed a few times. V usage is TRBV5-8 and J usage is TRBJ2-1, with TRBD1 matching over 8 bases. Unmatched junction bases numbered 6, after V lost 1 base and J lost 3 bases. The V gene's germline CDR1 is SGHTS and CDR2 YDEGEE. This CDR3 spans 16 amino acids. The CDR3 region has the DNA TGTGCCAGCAGCTTGTTTCAGGGGGCGGTCTACAATGAGCAGTTCTTC. It is translated as CASSLFQGAVYNEQFF. Variable domain in full (rest from reference TRBV5-8 and TRBJ2-1): EAGVTQSPTHLIKTRGQQATLRCSPISGHTSVYWYQQALGLGLQFLLWYDEGEERNRGNFPPRFSGRQFPNYSSELNVNALELEDSALYLCASSLFQGAVYNEQFFGPGTRLTVL.

This clonotype was detected many times. The chain has TRBV20-1 and TRBJ2-1; TRBD1 is a possible D gene (6 bases). V was clipped by 5 bases and J by 4 bases, with 18 bases between them. From germline, CDR1 is DFQATT and CDR2 SNEGSKA (reference sequence). This CDR3 contains 15 residues. CDR3 bases: TGCAGTGCTGGGGGCGGAGGAGCGGCGTACAATGAGCAGTTCTTC. This codes for CSAGGGGAAYNEQFF.

The chain couples TRBV20-1 to TRBJ2-1; possible D gene TRBD2, 6 bases. Trimming stripped 6 bases from V and 5 bases from J, with 23 bases between. The CDR3 runs to 16 residues. Germline V gene sequence: CDR1 DFQATT, CDR2 SNEGSKA (reference sequence). The CDR3 protein is CSASDSGRGMNNEQFF. Here the CDR3 DNA reads TGCAGTGCCAGTGATAGCGGAAGGGGAATGAACAATGAGCAGTTCTTC.

The V gene is TRBV5-1, the J gene TRBJ1-1, with D maybe TRBD1 (6 bases). Germline assignment: CDR1 SGHRS and CDR2 YFSETQ. This CDR3 region has 17 residues. The V end was cut by 0 bases, the J end by 2 bases, with 17 bases between. In DNA form, the CDR3 reads TGCGCCAGCAGCTTGGAGGGGGGGGACCGGGTTAACACTGAAGCTTTCTTT. Translating it yields CASSLEGGDRVNTEAFF.

The chain has TRBV29-1 and TRBJ2-5; D is ambiguous. Trimming pared 4 bases from V and 7 bases from J, leaving 7 bases between. The CDR3 contains 10 residues. CDR1 and CDR2 (germline): SQVTM, ANQGSEA. The CDR3 DNA sequence: TGCAGCGTTGGACGTGCGACCCAGTACTTC. It codes for CSVGRATQYF.

This clonotype was observed a few times. This sequence joins TRBV6-1 and TRBJ2-7; the match to TRBD2 covers 10 bases. With 6 bases clipped from V and 4 bases from J, the junction kept 6 bases outside the gene matches. Germline-derived CDR1 and CDR2 are MNHNS and SASEGT. The length of the CDR3 is 14 residues. The CDR3 DNA is TGTGCCAGCAGCCTCTCTAGCGGGAGATACGAGCAGTACTTC. Translated, it gives CASSLSSGRYEQYF.

This chain uses TRBV12-3 or TRBV12-4 with TRBJ2-4; D is unclear. The ends were cut back, 3 bases at V and 2 bases at J, with 11 bases in the middle. This CDR3 region has 15 residues. CDR3 protein: CASSLMAIPKNIQYF. CDR3 in DNA: TGTGCCAGCAGTTTGATGGCCATACCCAAAAACATTCAGTACTTC.

The chain uses TRBV20-1 and TRBJ1-5; D gene unclear. Trimming took off 2 bases at V and 5 bases at J, with 16 bases between the two ends. Looked up from germline, CDR1 is DFQATT and CDR2 is SNEGSKA (reference sequence). The CDR3 runs to 15 residues. The CDR3 region is CSARMTSDNDQPQHF. The CDR3 bases are TGCAGTGCTAGAATGACCAGCGATAATGATCAGCCCCAGCATTTT.

J is TRBJ2-1 and V is TRBV5-1, with 8 bases that match TRBD2. V gave up 4 bases and J gave up 0 bases; unmatched junction bases: 3. Germline lookup yields CDR1 SGHRS and CDR2 YFSETQ. The CDR3 length is 15 residues. CDR3 in DNA: TGCGCCAGCAGCACTAGCGGAGTCTCCTACAATGAGCAGTTCTTC. Translation: CASSTSGVSYNEQFF.

The chain links TRBV9 to TRBJ2-5; 9 positions agree with TRBD2. The CDR3 length is 17 residues. The V gene's germline CDR1 is SGDLS and CDR2 YYNGEE. With 0 bases clipped from V and 4 bases from J, the junction kept 10 bases outside the gene matches. Here the CDR3 DNA reads TGTGCCAGCAGCGTAGAAGATAGCGGGAGTGGAGGAGAGACCCAGTACTTC. The encoded protein is CASSVEDSGSGGETQYF.

This clonotype was recorded a few times. The rearrangement links TRBV15 to TRBJ2-5; perhaps TRBD1 as D (5 bases). The CDR3 runs to 16 residues. V lost 0 bases and J 5 bases, leaving 16 bases between the germline ends. Germline assignment: CDR1 LNHNV and CDR2 YYDKDF (reference sequence). The CDR3 region is CATSRDDSGLVETQYF. The CDR3 DNA is TGTGCCACCAGCAGAGATGACAGTGGATTGGTGGAGACCCAGTACTTC. The whole variable domain, filled in from reference TRBV15 and TRBJ2-5, reads DAMVIQNPRYQVTQFGKPVTLSCSQTLNHNVMYWYQQKSSQAPKLLFHYYDKDFNNEADTPDNFQSRRPNTSFCFLDIRSPGLGDTAMYLCATSRDDSGLVETQYFGPGTRLLVL.

This chain links TRBV11-2 with TRBJ1-6; 8 nucleotides agree with TRBD1. This CDR3 comprises 21 residues. J lost 0 bases, V lost 2 bases, and 15 bases had no gene match. The germline V gene encodes CDR1 SGHAT and CDR2 FQNNGV. CDR3 in amino acids: CASSLRRGLTGASSYNSPLHF. DNA for the CDR3: TGTGCCAGCAGCTTACGGAGGGGGTTGACAGGGGCGAGCTCCTATAATTCACCCCTCCACTTT.

This clonotype was observed many times. The chain has TRBV5-1 and TRBJ2-3; 7 nucleotides align to TRBD1. CDR1 and CDR2 (germline): SGHRS, YFSETQ. CDR3 length: 14 residues. V was pared by 6 bases and J by 4 bases, with 8 bases of the junction left unmatched. The CDR3 loop is CASNRGSRPDTQYF. In DNA form, the CDR3 reads TGCGCCAGCAACAGGGGCTCGCGCCCAGATACGCAGTATTTT.

The chain has TRBV30 and TRBJ1-4; D remains unclear. The CDR3 runs 15 residues. Per germline, CDR1 GTSNPN and CDR2 SVGIG (reference sequence). V was clipped by 1 base and J by 0 bases, with 9 bases between them. CDR3 sequence (DNA): TGTGCCTGGAGTGGCGGGATCGCAACTAATGAAAAACTGTTTTTT. This sequence encodes CAWSGGIATNEKLFF.

This clonotype has only a few counts. The V call is TRBV12-3 or TRBV12-4, the J call TRBJ2-2; 12 bases are a match to TRBD2. The CDR3 extends over 15 amino acids. V lost 6 bases to trimming and J lost 6 bases; unmatched junction nucleotides: 5. Here the CDR3 DNA reads TGTGCCAGCAGGGCTAGCGGGGGGGCAGCCGGGGAGCTGTTTTTT. Amino acid sequence: CASRASGGAAGELFF.

J is TRBJ2-5 and V is TRBV9, with a possible D match to TRBD1 (6 bases). The CDR3 is 13 residues long. Germline V gene data show CDR1 as SGDLS and CDR2 as YYNGEE. Trimming removed 4 bases at V and 5 bases at J, with 12 bases between. CDR3 region: CASSFTGLETQYF. The CDR3 coding sequence is TGTGCCAGCAGCTTTACAGGGTTGGAGACCCAGTACTTC.

At least ten counts were recorded for this clonotype. This rearrangement joins TRBV7-8 to TRBJ2-7; TRBD2 is a possible D gene (5 bases). The V end lost 5 bases, the J end lost 2 bases, and 16 bases lay between the germline ends. The CDR3 extends over 15 amino acids. CDR1 is SGHVS and CDR2 is FQNEAQ in the germline V gene. The CDR3 is CASSLLGSGTYEQYV. CDR3 bases: TGTGCCAGCAGCCTATTGGGGAGTGGGACCTACGAGCAGTACGTC.

This clonotype was seen many times. The rearrangement links TRBV3-1 to TRBJ1-2; D uncertain. The V end was cut by 3 bases, the J end by 6 bases, with 5 bases between. Germline V CDR1 and CDR2: LGHDT, YNNKEL (reference sequence). The CDR3 sequence is 11 residues long. This CDR3 reads CASSHAHGYTF. The CDR3 DNA sequence: TGTGCCAGCAGCCATGCTCATGGCTACACCTTC.

The chain combines TRBV6-4 with TRBJ2-1; 11 positions match TRBD2. The germline V gene encodes CDR1 MRHNA and CDR2 SNTAGT. With V trimmed by 0 bases and J by 4 bases, 2 bases remained unmatched. The CDR3 has 16 amino acids. This chain's CDR3 is CASSDSSGGGYNEQFF. As DNA, the CDR3 is TGTGCCAGCAGTGACTCTAGCGGGGGGGGGTACAATGAGCAGTTCTTC.

This clonotype appeared many times. The chain couples TRBV7-8 to TRBJ1-5, with 8 bases fitting TRBD1. From germline, CDR1 is SGHVS and CDR2 FQNEAQ. With V trimmed by 6 bases and J by 4 bases, 11 bases remained unmatched. The CDR3 has 16 residues. The CDR3 reads CASSRDRGSRNQPQHF. The CDR3 DNA sequence: TGTGCCAGCAGTCGTGACAGGGGTTCTCGGAATCAGCCCCAGCATTTT.

V and J are TRBV5-5 and TRBJ2-3; 8 nucleotides align to TRBD2. Looked up from germline, CDR1 is SGHKS and CDR2 is YYEKEE (reference sequence). This CDR3 is built from 17 residues. Trimming removed 0 bases from V and 4 bases from J; junction bases left unmatched: 10. DNA of the CDR3: TGTGCCAGCAGCTTGGGACCGGGACTAGGTATGCCAGATACGCAGTATTTT. Amino acids: CASSLGPGLGMPDTQYF.

Many counts were recorded for this clonotype. The chain combines TRBV12-3 or TRBV12-4 with TRBJ2-1; D not resolved. The V end lost 8 bases, the J end lost 0 bases, and 14 bases lay between the germline ends. The CDR3 is made up of 15 amino acids. The CDR3 DNA reads TGTGCCAGCCGCGTGGGCGGCTTCTCCTACAATGAGCAGTTCTTC. Encoded protein: CASRVGGFSYNEQFF.

The DNA for the CDR3 is TGCAGTGCTAGGGAACCGGGACTTAACTATGGCTACACCTTC. Translated: CSAREPGLNYGYTF. The V and J genes are TRBV20-1 and TRBJ1-2, with D possibly being TRBD1 (5 bases). From germline, CDR1 is DFQATT and CDR2 SNEGSKA (reference sequence). The CDR3 totals 14 residues. Trimming removed 3 bases at V and 1 base at J, with 12 bases between.

The genes are TRBV12-3 or TRBV12-4 and TRBJ2-3; 15 bases fit TRBD2. The CDR3 length is 15 residues. V lost 7 bases, J lost 5 bases, and 4 bases stayed unmatched. CDR3 nucleotide sequence: TGTGCCAGCACGCGGACTAGCGGGGGGGAAGATACGCAGTATTTT. Translation gives CASTRTSGGEDTQYF.

This clonotype was picked up a small number of times. This chain uses TRBV7-9 with TRBJ2-7; 9 bases line up with TRBD1. Germline lookup yields CDR1 SEHNR and CDR2 FQNEAQ (reference sequence). V was pared by 5 bases and J by 5 bases, with 13 bases of the junction left unmatched. The CDR3 has 16 amino acids. The CDR3 region has the DNA TGTGCCAGCAGCCGTTGGTCGGGACAGGGATATAACGAGCAGTACTTC. This codes for CASSRWSGQGYNEQYF.

The rearrangement joins TRBV4-2 to TRBJ2-7; 8 bases are shared with TRBD1. The germline V gene has CDR1 LGHNA and CDR2 YNFKEQ. The CDR3 loop spans 16 amino acids. Germline trimming cut 3 bases from V and 2 bases from J; bases unmatched to any gene: 9. CDR3 in DNA: TGTGCCAGCAGCCAGAAACACAGGGGGAAGCCCTACGAGCAGTACTTC. Translating gives CASSQKHRGKPYEQYF.

The chain links TRBV20-1 to TRBJ2-1; D possibly matches TRBD1 or TRBD2 (5 bases each). Germline V gene lookup returns CDR1 DFQATT and CDR2 SNEGSKA (reference sequence). The CDR3 is 14 residues long. V dropped 5 bases and J dropped 6 bases, with 17 bases sitting between them. CDR3 residues: CSAGASGITNEQFF. The CDR3 DNA reads as TGCAGTGCTGGGGCCTCCGGGATTACCAATGAGCAGTTCTTC.

This clonotype was observed many times. The chain uses TRBV5-1 and TRBJ2-1; 10 nucleotides line up with TRBD2. The V gene end was trimmed by 5 bases and the J gene end by 5 bases; junction bases not matched to a gene: 7. Per germline, CDR1 SGHRS and CDR2 YFSETQ. This CDR3 spans 15 amino acids. DNA for the CDR3: TGCGCCAGCAGGGCCCTAGCGGGGGCCAACAATGAGCAGTTCTTC. Residues: CASRALAGANNEQFF. Combining the CDR3 with reference TRBV5-1 and TRBJ2-1 gives the whole variable domain KAGVTQTPRYLIKTRGQQVTLSCSPISGHRSVSWYQQTPGQGLQFLFEYFSETQRNKGNFPGRFSGRQFSNSRSEMNVSTLELGDSALYLCASRALAGANNEQFFGPGTRLTVL.